The 9 T cell receptor beta chains given below trace back to one sample, sequenced in a study of cytomegalovirus exposure and HLA in healthy donors. The PCR employed 60 Vbeta primers together with 13 Jbeta primers. Here immunoSEQ multiplex PCR was the method, and the copy in TCRdb shows in-frame clones only, minus some. Among 150,000 to 160,000 clones listed, approximately 69% were seen once. Source material: PBMCs. The source of these receptors is a young man in good health and CMV-seronegative.

This sequence joins TRBV5-1 and TRBJ2-7; 7 bases are a match to TRBD1. Germline CDR1 SGHRS, CDR2 YFSETQ. Trimming removed 0 bases from V and 3 bases from J; junction bases left unmatched: 9. This CDR3 has 16 amino acids. As DNA, the CDR3 is TGCGCCAGCAGCTTGGGGGGGACAGCCATCCACTACGAGCAGTACTTC. It is translated as CASSLGGTAIHYEQYF.

V and J are TRBV19 and TRBJ1-5; possibly TRBD1 for D (6 bases). Trimming removed 3 bases at V and 2 bases at J, with 17 bases between. In germline, CDR1 is LNHDA, CDR2 SQIVND (reference sequence). The CDR3 totals 17 residues. Written as DNA, the CDR3 is TGTGCCAGTAGTATTGGGGGCCTGGGTCTGGGCAATCAGCCCCAGCATTTT. It yields the protein CASSIGGLGLGNQPQHF. Looking up the rest from reference TRBV19 and TRBJ1-5 gives the full variable domain: DGGITQSPKYLFRKEGQNVTLSCEQNLNHDAMYWYRQDPGQGLRLIYYSQIVNDFQKGDIAEGYSVSREKKESFPLTVTSAQKNPTAFYLCASSIGGLGLGNQPQHFGDGTRLSIL.

This clone turned up a few times. The rearrangement links TRBV21-1 to TRBJ2-3; the table's TRBD2 call for D was not verified on the DNA. TRBV21-1 is reported as a pseudogene. The CDR3 is 17 amino acids. CDR3 sequence (DNA): TGTGCCAGCAGCAAAGCGGGGGGGCATCCTAGCACAGATACGCAGTATTTT. This encodes CASSKAGGHPSTDTQYF.

The sample holds one count of this clone. The junction does not match germline at one end; this may be a read error. In the same sample, other DNA sequences code for this CDR3. The chain employs TRBV19 and TRBJ2-2; possibly TRBD2 for D (7 bases). This CDR3 spans 16 amino acids. CDR1 and CDR2 (germline): LNHDA, SQIVND (reference sequence). CDR3 nucleotide sequence: TGTGCCAGTAGTATACTCGCGGGGGCGAACACTGGGGAGCTGTTTTTT. It translates to CASSILAGANTGELFF.

The chain carries TRBV5-1 and TRBJ2-3; the D gene is possibly TRBD2 (6 bases). Germline-derived CDR1 and CDR2 are SGHRS and YFSETQ. CDR3 size: 12 residues. V was clipped by 7 bases and J by 5 bases, with 11 bases between them. In nucleotides, the CDR3 is TGCGCCAGCCGAGAAGCGGGAGATACGCAGTATTTT. Translating it yields CASREAGDTQYF. Supplemented by reference TRBV5-1 and TRBJ2-3, the full variable domain reads KAGVTQTPRYLIKTRGQQVTLSCSPISGHRSVSWYQQTPGQGLQFLFEYFSETQRNKGNFPGRFSGRQFSNSRSEMNVSTLELGDSALYLCASREAGDTQYFGPGTRLTVL.

The chain carries TRBV7-9 and TRBJ2-2, with 10 bases lining up with TRBD2. V lost 6 bases and J lost 6; bases outside the gene matches: 10. CDR3 length equals 16 residues. Germline V gene data show CDR1 as SEHNR and CDR2 as FQNEAQ (reference sequence). CDR3: CASRHSGGASPGELFF. The DNA of the CDR3 is TGTGCCAGCAGGCACAGCGGGGGGGCCTCTCCCGGGGAGCTGTTTTTT.

This clone came up once. The J gene is TRBJ2-1, the V gene TRBV25-1, with 8 bases aligning to TRBD1. CDR3 length equals 16 residues. After removal of 4 bases from V and 9 bases from J, the junction contained 14 bases not matched to a gene. Germline V gives CDR1 MGHDK, CDR2 SYGVNS. CDR3 residues: CASSGLDRGTVGEQFF. DNA of the CDR3: TGTGCCAGCAGTGGTCTCGACAGGGGCACCGTCGGTGAGCAGTTCTTC.

The chain has TRBV6-5 and TRBJ1-2; 7 positions match TRBD1. This CDR3 has 15 residues. Germline CDR1 MNHEY, CDR2 SVGAGI. J was trimmed by 0 bases and V by 6 bases; bases with no gene match: 7. Here the CDR3 reads CASRPTGPANYGYTF. In nucleotides, the CDR3 is TGTGCCAGCAGACCGACAGGGCCGGCTAACTATGGCTACACCTTC.

V usage is TRBV7-2 and J usage is TRBJ2-1, with TRBD1 matching over 9 bases. The CDR3 loop spans 15 amino acids. V lost 0 bases to trimming and J lost 8 bases; unmatched junction nucleotides: 5. Germline loops: CDR1 SGHTA, CDR2 FQGNSA. CDR3 sequence: CASSLARDRVHEQFF. The CDR3 DNA follows: TGTGCCAGCAGCTTAGCGAGGGACAGGGTCCATGAGCAGTTCTTC.